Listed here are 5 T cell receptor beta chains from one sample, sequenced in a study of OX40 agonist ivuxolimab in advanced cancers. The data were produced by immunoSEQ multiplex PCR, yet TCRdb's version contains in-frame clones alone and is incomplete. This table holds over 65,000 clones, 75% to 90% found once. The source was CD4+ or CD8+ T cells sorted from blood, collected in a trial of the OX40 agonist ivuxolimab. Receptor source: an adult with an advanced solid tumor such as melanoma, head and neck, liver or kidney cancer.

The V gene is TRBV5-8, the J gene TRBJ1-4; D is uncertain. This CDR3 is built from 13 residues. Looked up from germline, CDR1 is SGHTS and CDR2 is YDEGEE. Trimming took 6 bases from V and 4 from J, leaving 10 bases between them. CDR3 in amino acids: CASTTAINEKLFF. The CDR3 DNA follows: TGTGCCAGCACAACAGCCATTAATGAAAAACTGTTTTTT.

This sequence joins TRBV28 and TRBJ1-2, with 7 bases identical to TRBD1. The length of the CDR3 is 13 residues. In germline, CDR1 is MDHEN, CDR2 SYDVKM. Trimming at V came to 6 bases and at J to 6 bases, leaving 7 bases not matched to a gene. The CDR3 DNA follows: TGTGCCAGCAGCGAGGGGGCTGGGGATGGCTACACCTTC. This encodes CASSEGAGDGYTF.

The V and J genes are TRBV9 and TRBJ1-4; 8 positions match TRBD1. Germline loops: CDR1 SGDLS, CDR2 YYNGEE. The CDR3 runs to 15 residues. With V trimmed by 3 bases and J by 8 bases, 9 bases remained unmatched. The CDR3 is CASSGSGQGSEKLFF. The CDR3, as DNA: TGTGCCAGCAGCGGTAGTGGACAGGGTAGCGAAAAACTGTTTTTT.

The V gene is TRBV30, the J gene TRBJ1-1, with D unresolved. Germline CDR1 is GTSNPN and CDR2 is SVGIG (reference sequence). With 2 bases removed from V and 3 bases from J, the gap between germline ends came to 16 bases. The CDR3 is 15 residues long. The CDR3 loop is CAWSNPQDGDTEAFF. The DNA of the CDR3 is TGTGCCTGGAGTAACCCCCAGGACGGTGACACTGAAGCTTTCTTT. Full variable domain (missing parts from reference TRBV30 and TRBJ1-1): SQTIHQWPATLVQPVGSPLSLECTVEGTSNPNLYWYRQAAGRGLQLLFYSVGIGQISSEVPQNLSASRPQDRQFILSSKKLLLSDSGFYLCAWSNPQDGDTEAFFGQGTRLTVV.

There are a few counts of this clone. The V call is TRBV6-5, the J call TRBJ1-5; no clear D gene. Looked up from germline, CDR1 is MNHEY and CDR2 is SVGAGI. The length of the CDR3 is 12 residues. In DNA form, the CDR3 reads TGTGTCACCAGGACCAGCAATCAGCCCCAGCATTTT. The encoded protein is CVTRTSNQPQHF.